This T cell receptor beta chain comes out of a study of T cell repertoires in cytomegalovirus infection. Study overall: Well-studied HLA-B-restricted CMV epitopes were used in the study alongside recently identified HLA-C-restricted ones. Both CMV infection and a matching HLA type were indicated by public TCR beta signatures. Study-wide results and caveats: There were carriers of CMV plus the relevant HLA, and cumulative public TCR beta family frequency identified them. HLA-C-restricted CMV clonotypes gave the most frequent clonotype in two of eight donors.

TCRdb analysed the reads with MiXCR anew, one entry per CDR3 protein. The sample consists of 300,000 to 400,000 distinct CDR3 sequences, roughly 25% of them appearing once. This clonotype was recorded at least ten times. Its antigen remains unidentified. The CDR3 is 13 amino acids. The V gene lost 8 bases and the J gene lost 5 bases, with 14 bases spanning the gap. Looked up from germline, CDR1 is SGHTA and CDR2 is FQGNSA. The clonotype originates from a human donor in good health (CMV status not recorded). Some clones in this sample may be carry-over from other donors' samples. The V call is TRBV7-2, the J call TRBJ2-3; D is unclear. Specimen: cultured PBMCs, collected from culture after CMV antigen stimulation. The CDR3, as DNA: TGTGCCAGCTTAGGGCTCTCGGGAGATACGCAGTATTTT. Protein sequence: CASLGLSGDTQYF.